This is a list of T cell receptor beta chains from one sample in a study of blood T cell repertoires in COVID-19. This table comes from immunoSEQ multiplex PCR, and its TCRdb copy is limited to in-frame clones, with some not included. The sample holds hundreds of thousands of clones, roughly nine tenths seen once. Sequencing input: peripheral blood. Every receptor here comes from a man aged 40-49 years with acute or convalescent COVID-19. CDR3s include the opening cysteine and the closing phenylalanine or tryptophan.

>TRBV5-1|TRBJ2-1
CASSQLGGTGRNEQFF
>TRBV4-1|TRBJ2-7
CASSQDGRGALEQYF
>TRBV11-3|TRBJ2-3
CASSDRDTPGNTQYF
>TRBV6-6|TRBJ2-5
CASSPGQGHQETQYF
>TRBV18|TRBJ1-2
CASEEGTNYGYTF
>TRBV9|TRBJ1-2
CASSAGGGGSRNYGYTF
>TRBV5-1|TRBJ2-2
CASSYLRPTANTGELFF
>TRBV29-1|TRBJ2-7
CSVVGGTYEQYF
>TRBV13|TRBJ2-1
CASSLARSVAGVRNEQFF
>TRBV6-2/TRBV6-3|TRBJ1-4
CASSLRGQAFIDEKLFF
>TRBV3-1/TRBV3-2|TRBJ1-5
CASRNGDSNQPQHF
>TRBV20-1|TRBJ1-4
CSALSLGQGKF
>TRBV5-4|TRBJ2-5
CASSFSAGQSRLYF
>TRBV28|TRBJ1-2
CASSLGRGRNYGYTF
>TRBV10-3|TRBJ2-5
CAISEEGQGGQGTQYF
>TRBV7-9|TRBJ1-2
CASSLAPQSNYGYTF
>TRBV18|TRBJ2-7
CASSPGTSGRNEQYF
>TRBV6-2/TRBV6-3|TRBJ1-2
CASSWRQVYGYTF
>TRBV27|TRBJ1-2
CASSPGPSWTSNYGYTF
>TRBV27|TRBJ2-1
CASRRDRGPPRASYNEQFF
>TRBV5-1|TRBJ2-2
CASSLQGDNGAGELFF
>TRBV7-3|TRBJ2-2
CASSARTGSQGGELFF
>TRBV27|TRBJ2-7
CASSPKLAGGGDEQYF
>TRBV9|TRBJ1-1
CASSVGGAGRGAFF
>TRBV6-5|TRBJ1-2
CASSYQGNYGYTF
>TRBV5-1|TRBJ2-3
CASSLTPTSGGTTDTQYF
>TRBV5-1|TRBJ2-7
CASSGTGGGLYEQYF